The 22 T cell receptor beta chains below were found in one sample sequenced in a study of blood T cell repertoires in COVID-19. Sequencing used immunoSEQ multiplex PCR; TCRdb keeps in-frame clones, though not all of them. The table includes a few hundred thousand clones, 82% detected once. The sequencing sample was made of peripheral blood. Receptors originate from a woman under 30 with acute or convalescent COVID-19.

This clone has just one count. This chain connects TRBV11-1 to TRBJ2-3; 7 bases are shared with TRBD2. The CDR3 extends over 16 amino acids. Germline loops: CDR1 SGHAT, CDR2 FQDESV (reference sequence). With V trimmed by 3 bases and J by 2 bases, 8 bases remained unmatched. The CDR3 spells CASSLGRRELTDTQYF. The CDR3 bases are TGTGCCAGCAGCTTGGGAAGGCGGGAGCTCACAGATACGCAGTATTTT.

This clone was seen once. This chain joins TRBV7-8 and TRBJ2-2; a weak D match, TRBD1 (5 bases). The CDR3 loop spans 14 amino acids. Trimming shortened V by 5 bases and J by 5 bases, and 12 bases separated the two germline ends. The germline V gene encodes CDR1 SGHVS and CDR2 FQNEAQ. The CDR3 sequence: CASSPGQRTGELFF. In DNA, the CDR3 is TGTGCCAGCAGCCCAGGACAAAGGACCGGGGAGCTGTTTTTT.

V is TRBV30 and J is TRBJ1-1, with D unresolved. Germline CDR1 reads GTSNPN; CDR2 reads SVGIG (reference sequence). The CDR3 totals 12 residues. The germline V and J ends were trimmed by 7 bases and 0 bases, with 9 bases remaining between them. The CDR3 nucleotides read TGTGCCTTTATAGAGTTGAACACTGAAGCTTTCTTT. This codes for CAFIELNTEAFF.

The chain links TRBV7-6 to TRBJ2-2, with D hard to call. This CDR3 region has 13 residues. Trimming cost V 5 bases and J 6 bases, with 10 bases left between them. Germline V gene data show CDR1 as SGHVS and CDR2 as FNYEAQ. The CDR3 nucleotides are TGTGCCAGCAGCCCCGGTTGGTCCGGGGAGCTGTTTTTT. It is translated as CASSPGWSGELFF.

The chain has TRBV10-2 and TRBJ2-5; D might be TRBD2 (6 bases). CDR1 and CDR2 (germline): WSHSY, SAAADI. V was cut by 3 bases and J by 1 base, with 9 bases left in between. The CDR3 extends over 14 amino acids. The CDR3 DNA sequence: TGCGCCAGCAGTGAATGGGACTCCCAAGAGACCCAGTACTTC. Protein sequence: CASSEWDSQETQYF.

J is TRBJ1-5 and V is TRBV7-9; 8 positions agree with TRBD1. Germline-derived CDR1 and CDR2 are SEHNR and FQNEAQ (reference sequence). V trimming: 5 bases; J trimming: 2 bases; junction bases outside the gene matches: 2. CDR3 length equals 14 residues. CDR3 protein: CASSPTGGNQPQHF. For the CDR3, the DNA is TGTGCCAGCAGCCCGACAGGGGGCAATCAGCCCCAGCATTTT. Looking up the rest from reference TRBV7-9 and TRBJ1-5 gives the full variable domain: DTGVSQNPRHKITKRGQNVTFRCDPISEHNRLYWYRQTLGQGPEFLTYFQNEAQLEKSRLLSDRFSAERPKGSFSTLEIQRTEQGDSAMYLCASSPTGGNQPQHFGDGTRLSIL.

CDR3 sequence: CASTIQGVLTGSGANVLTF. CDR3 in DNA: TGTGCCAGTACCATCCAGGGGGTTCTAACCGGTTCTGGGGCCAACGTCCTGACTTTC. The chain uses TRBV19 and TRBJ2-6, with 7 positions matching TRBD1. J lost 1 base, V lost 7 bases, and 16 bases had no gene match. Germline values: CDR1 LNHDA, CDR2 SQIVND (reference sequence). This CDR3 has 19 amino acids.

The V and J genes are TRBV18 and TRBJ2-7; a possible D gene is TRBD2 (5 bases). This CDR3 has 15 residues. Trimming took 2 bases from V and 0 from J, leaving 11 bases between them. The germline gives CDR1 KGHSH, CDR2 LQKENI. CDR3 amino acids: CASSPNEGSSYEQYF. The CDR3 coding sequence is TGTGCCAGCTCACCAAATGAGGGCAGCTCCTACGAGCAGTACTTC.

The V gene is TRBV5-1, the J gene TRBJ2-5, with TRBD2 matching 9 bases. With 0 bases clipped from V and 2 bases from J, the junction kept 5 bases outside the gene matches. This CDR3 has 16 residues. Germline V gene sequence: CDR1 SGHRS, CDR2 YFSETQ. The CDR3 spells CASSLEGLAPQETQYF. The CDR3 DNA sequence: TGCGCCAGCAGCTTGGAGGGACTAGCCCCTCAAGAGACCCAGTACTTC.

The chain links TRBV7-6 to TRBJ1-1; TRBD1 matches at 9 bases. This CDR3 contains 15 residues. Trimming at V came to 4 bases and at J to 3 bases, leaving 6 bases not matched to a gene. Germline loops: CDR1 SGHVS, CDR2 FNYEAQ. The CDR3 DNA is TGTGCCAGCAGCTCCAGGACAGGGGAGTACACTGAAGCTTTCTTT. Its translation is CASSSRTGEYTEAFF.

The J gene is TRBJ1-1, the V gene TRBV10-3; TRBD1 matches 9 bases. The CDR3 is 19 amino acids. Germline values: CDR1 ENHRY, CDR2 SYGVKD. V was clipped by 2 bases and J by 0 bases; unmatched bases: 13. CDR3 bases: TGTGCCATCAGTGAGCCCACCGGGACAGGGACATTGATGAACACTGAAGCTTTCTTT. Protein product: CAISEPTGTGTLMNTEAFF.

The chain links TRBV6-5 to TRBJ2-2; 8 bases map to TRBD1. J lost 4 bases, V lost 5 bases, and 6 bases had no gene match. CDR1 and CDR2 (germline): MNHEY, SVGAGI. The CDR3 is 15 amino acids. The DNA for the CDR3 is TGTGCCAGCAGTCGACGGCAGGGGGCCACCGGGGAGCTGTTTTTT. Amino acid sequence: CASSRRQGATGELFF.

The CDR3 protein is CASSPSRAKNIQYF. CDR3 nucleotides: TGTGCCAGCAGTCCCTCCCGGGCCAAAAACATTCAGTACTTC. This chain uses TRBV27 with TRBJ2-4; no clear D. V was pared by 5 bases and J by 1 base, with 9 bases between. The CDR3 consists of 14 residues. Per germline, CDR1 MNHEY and CDR2 SMNVEV (reference sequence).

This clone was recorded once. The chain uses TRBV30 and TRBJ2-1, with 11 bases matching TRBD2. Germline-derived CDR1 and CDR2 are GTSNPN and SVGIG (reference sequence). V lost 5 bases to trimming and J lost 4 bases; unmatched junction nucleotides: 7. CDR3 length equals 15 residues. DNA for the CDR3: TGTGCCTGGGAGGCGGGGACTAGCGGATACAATGAGCAGTTCTTC. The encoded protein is CAWEAGTSGYNEQFF.

CDR3 nucleotides: TGTGCCAGCAGCCAAGATTTTCTAGCGGGTTTATCCTACAATGAGCAGTTCTTC. This gives the protein CASSQDFLAGLSYNEQFF. The chain uses TRBV14 and TRBJ2-1; 8 bases are shared with TRBD2. The V gene end was trimmed by 0 bases and the J gene end by 1 base; junction bases not matched to a gene: 8. The V gene's germline CDR1 is SGHDN and CDR2 FVKESK. The CDR3 has 18 residues.

The CDR3 DNA reads as TGTGCCAGCATTTTTGAGGGACTCCAGGCGAACACCGGGGAGCTGTTTTTT. It translates to CASIFEGLQANTGELFF. J is TRBJ2-2 and V is TRBV2, with a weak D call TRBD2 (6 bases). CDR3 size: 17 residues. Germline V gene lookup returns CDR1 SNHLY and CDR2 FYNNEI. Trimming removed 7 bases from V and 0 bases from J, with 18 bases in between.

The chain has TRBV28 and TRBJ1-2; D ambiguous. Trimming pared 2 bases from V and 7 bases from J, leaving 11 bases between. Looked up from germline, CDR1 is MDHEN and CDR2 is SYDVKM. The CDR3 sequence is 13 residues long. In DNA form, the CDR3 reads TGTGCCAGCAGTTTAATCACCCGGGGTGGCTACACCTTC. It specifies CASSLITRGGYTF.

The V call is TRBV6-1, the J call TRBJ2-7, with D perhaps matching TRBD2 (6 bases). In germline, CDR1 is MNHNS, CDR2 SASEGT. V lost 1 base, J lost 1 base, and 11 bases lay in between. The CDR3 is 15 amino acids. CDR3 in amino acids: CASSEDGGSSYEQYF. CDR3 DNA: TGTGCCAGCAGTGAAGACGGGGGTTCTTCCTACGAGCAGTACTTC.

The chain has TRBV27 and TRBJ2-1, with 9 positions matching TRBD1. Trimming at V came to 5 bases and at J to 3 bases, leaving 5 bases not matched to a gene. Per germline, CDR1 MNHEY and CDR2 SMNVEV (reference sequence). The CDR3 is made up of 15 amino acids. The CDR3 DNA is TGTGCCAGCAGTCCTTGGACAGGGGACTACAATGAGCAGTTCTTC. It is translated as CASSPWTGDYNEQFF.

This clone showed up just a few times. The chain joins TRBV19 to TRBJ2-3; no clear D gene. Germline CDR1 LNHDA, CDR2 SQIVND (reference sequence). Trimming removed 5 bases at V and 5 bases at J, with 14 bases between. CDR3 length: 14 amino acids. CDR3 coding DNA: TGTGCCAGTAGTTTACTGGAGCTAGGAGATACGCAGTATTTT. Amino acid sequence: CASSLLELGDTQYF.

The CDR3 loop is CASSLRQGARSNYGYTF. CDR3 nucleotides: TGTGCCAGCAGCTTACGACAGGGGGCCCGATCTAACTATGGCTACACCTTC. The chain couples TRBV7-9 to TRBJ1-2, with TRBD1 matching over 10 bases. This CDR3 region has 17 residues. V was clipped by 2 bases and J by 0 bases; unmatched bases: 6. The germline CDR1 and CDR2 sequences are SEHNR and FQNEAQ (reference sequence).

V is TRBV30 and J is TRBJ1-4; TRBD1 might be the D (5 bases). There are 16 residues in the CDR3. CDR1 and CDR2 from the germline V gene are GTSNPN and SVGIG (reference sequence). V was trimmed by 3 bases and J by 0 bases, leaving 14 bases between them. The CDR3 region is CAWSRSSGTTNEKLFF. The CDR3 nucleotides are TGTGCCTGGAGCAGGTCCTCAGGGACAACTAATGAAAAACTGTTTTTT. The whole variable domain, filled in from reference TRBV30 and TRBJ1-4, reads SQTIHQWPATLVQPVGSPLSLECTVEGTSNPNLYWYRQAAGRGLQLLFYSVGIGQISSEVPQNLSASRPQDRQFILSSKKLLLSDSGFYLCAWSRSSGTTNEKLFFGSGTQLSVL.